Given below is one TCR beta chain in context. What it binds is unknown. Each CDR3 protein gets one entry after TCRdb re-called the 5' RACE reads with MiXCR. The profile covers over 6,500 distinct CDR3 sequences, with around 66% appearing a single time and around 4.3% taken by the ten largest. The sorted Tregs were CD4+CD25+CD127-/low cells. General observations from the study: In terms of TCR gene usage, tumor memory CD4+ T cells clustered together with blood and lymph node memory CD4+ cells, as well as with lymph node naive CD4+ cells. The larger cohort examined one V-J beta rearrangement, not whole repertoires.

The V end was cut by 3 bases, the J end by 3 bases, with 11 bases between. Per the germline V gene, CDR1 is DFQATT and CDR2 is SNEGSKA (reference sequence). The CDR3 spans 13 residues. The origin of this receptor is a female donor with breast cancer. Sequences were obtained from tumor-infiltrating Tregs sorted from the breast tumor. The chain employs TRBV20-1 and TRBJ1-2; tentative D call: TRBD1 (6 bases). CDR3 amino acids: CSARDGQYYGYTF. CDR3 nucleotide sequence: TGCAGTGCTAGGGACGGACAGTACTATGGCTACACCTTC.